A selection of T cell receptor beta chains follows, all from one sample in a study of T cell responses to AZD1222 COVID-19 vaccine. Libraries were prepared by immunoSEQ multiplex PCR; TCRdb keeps only in-frame clonotypes and omits some of them. Here the sample spans tens of thousands of clones, roughly 90% being singletons. Sequenced material: peripheral blood, taken on day 0 of AZD1222 vaccination. The receptors were gathered from an adult in good health. CDR3s include the opening cysteine and the closing phenylalanine or tryptophan. Fields, in order: clone size, D gene, V gene, J gene, CDR3 protein, CDR3 DNA. A D gene is named only where the DNA matches it firmly. Only part of the rows carry a size: once, few, many, or a class if the clone is expanded.

clone_size: NA; d_call: TRBD1; v_call: TRBV6-2/TRBV6-3; j_call: TRBJ1-5; cdr3_aa: CASSQGQGDQPQHF; cdr3_nt: TGTGCCAGCAGTCAAGGACAGGGGGATCAGCCCCAGCATTTT
clone_size: once; d_call: NA; v_call: TRBV3-1/TRBV3-2; j_call: TRBJ1-2; cdr3_aa: CASSQEGSYGYTF; cdr3_nt: TGTGCCAGCAGCCAAGAGGGAAGCTATGGCTACACCTTC
clone_size: NA; d_call: NA; v_call: TRBV5-4; j_call: TRBJ2-7; cdr3_aa: CASSFNYEQYF; cdr3_nt: TGTGCCAGCAGCTTTAACTACGAGCAGTACTTC
clone_size: NA; d_call: NA; v_call: TRBV10-3; j_call: TRBJ1-1; cdr3_aa: CAISDGRGNTEAFF; cdr3_nt: TGTGCCATCAGTGATGGTAGGGGGAACACTGAAGCTTTCTTT
clone_size: NA; d_call: NA; v_call: TRBV20-1; j_call: TRBJ2-3; cdr3_aa: CSASDRYTDTQYF; cdr3_nt: TGCAGTGCTAGTGACCGTTATACAGATACGCAGTATTTT
clone_size: NA; d_call: NA; v_call: TRBV4-3; j_call: TRBJ1-6; cdr3_aa: CASSPQAGDNSPLHF; cdr3_nt: TGCGCCAGCAGTCCCCAAGCAGGGGACAATTCACCCCTCCACTTT
clone_size: NA; d_call: NA; v_call: TRBV7-2; j_call: TRBJ1-1; cdr3_aa: CASSLLQLEAFF; cdr3_nt: TGTGCCAGCAGCTTATTACAGCTTGAAGCTTTCTTT
clone_size: NA; d_call: NA; v_call: TRBV18; j_call: TRBJ1-4; cdr3_aa: CASSPRGDSLNEKLFF; cdr3_nt: TGTGCCAGCTCACCAAGGGGCGACAGCCTAAATGAAAAACTGTTTTTT
clone_size: NA; d_call: NA; v_call: TRBV19; j_call: TRBJ2-7; cdr3_aa: CASSIQGVGEQYF; cdr3_nt: TGTGCCAGTAGTATCCAGGGCGTCGGGGAGCAGTACTTC
clone_size: NA; d_call: NA; v_call: TRBV7-2; j_call: TRBJ1-1; cdr3_aa: CASSSQPNTEAFF; cdr3_nt: TGTGCCAGCAGCTCACAGCCGAACACTGAAGCTTTCTTT
clone_size: NA; d_call: NA; v_call: TRBV27; j_call: TRBJ1-6; cdr3_aa: CASSLGWVKGISPLHF; cdr3_nt: TGTGCCAGCAGTTTAGGTTGGGTTAAAGGAATCTCACCCCTCCACTTT
clone_size: once; d_call: NA; v_call: TRBV7-3; j_call: TRBJ2-7; cdr3_aa: CASSLFPPQEGYEQYF; cdr3_nt: TGTGCCAGCAGCTTATTCCCCCCTCAGGAGGGCTACGAGCAGTACTTC
clone_size: NA; d_call: TRBD1; v_call: TRBV27; j_call: TRBJ1-4; cdr3_aa: CASSSLTGGYEKLFF; cdr3_nt: TGTGCCAGCAGTAGTTTGACAGGGGGCTATGAAAAACTGTTTTTT
clone_size: few; d_call: NA; v_call: TRBV6-5; j_call: TRBJ2-5; cdr3_aa: CAGAVGTQYF; cdr3_nt: TGTGCCGGGGCCGTGGGGACCCAGTACTTC
clone_size: NA; d_call: NA; v_call: TRBV6-4; j_call: TRBJ2-7; cdr3_aa: CASSEAFGTPYEQYF; cdr3_nt: TGTGCCAGCAGTGAGGCCTTCGGGACACCCTACGAGCAGTACTTC
clone_size: NA; d_call: NA; v_call: TRBV4-1; j_call: TRBJ1-2; cdr3_aa: CASSQVKGRATVGYTF; cdr3_nt: TGCGCCAGCAGCCAAGTCAAGGGCAGGGCTACCGTTGGCTACACCTTC
clone_size: NA; d_call: NA; v_call: TRBV9; j_call: TRBJ1-3; cdr3_aa: CASSEGQLGNTIYF; cdr3_nt: TGTGCCAGCAGCGAGGGGCAACTCGGAAACACCATATATTTT
clone_size: NA; d_call: NA; v_call: TRBV11-2; j_call: TRBJ2-3; cdr3_aa: CASSLEKRRLYDTQYF; cdr3_nt: TGTGCCAGCAGCTTAGAGAAGCGGCGGTTATACGATACGCAGTATTTT
clone_size: NA; d_call: TRBD1; v_call: TRBV25-1; j_call: TRBJ1-6; cdr3_aa: CASSEQGAGSPLHF; cdr3_nt: TGTGCCAGCAGTGAGCAGGGGGCCGGGTCACCCCTCCACTTT
clone_size: NA; d_call: TRBD2; v_call: TRBV2; j_call: TRBJ2-1; cdr3_aa: CASSPTSGGAISEQFF; cdr3_nt: TGTGCCAGCAGTCCGACTAGCGGGGGGGCAATATCTGAGCAGTTCTTC
clone_size: NA; d_call: NA; v_call: TRBV12-3/TRBV12-4; j_call: TRBJ1-2; cdr3_aa: CASSHRRLGGYTF; cdr3_nt: TGTGCCAGCAGCCACCGGAGGCTCGGGGGCTACACCTTC
clone_size: once; d_call: NA; v_call: TRBV7-9; j_call: TRBJ1-1; cdr3_aa: CASIAEGIEAFF; cdr3_nt: TGTGCCAGCATAGCGGAGGGGATTGAAGCTTTCTTT
clone_size: NA; d_call: NA; v_call: TRBV19; j_call: TRBJ2-7; cdr3_aa: CASSMGSGYHEQYF; cdr3_nt: TGTGCCAGTAGTATGGGCTCAGGGTATCACGAGCAGTACTTC
clone_size: NA; d_call: TRBD1; v_call: TRBV5-1; j_call: TRBJ1-1; cdr3_aa: CASSSLTGDTEAFF; cdr3_nt: TGCGCCAGCAGCTCCCTGACAGGGGACACTGAAGCTTTCTTT
clone_size: NA; d_call: NA; v_call: TRBV13; j_call: TRBJ1-1; cdr3_aa: CASSPESRGTEAFF; cdr3_nt: TGTGCCAGCAGCCCAGAGTCAAGGGGCACTGAAGCTTTCTTT
clone_size: NA; d_call: NA; v_call: TRBV7-2; j_call: TRBJ1-1; cdr3_aa: CASSLEPGTYITEAFF; cdr3_nt: TGTGCCAGCAGCTTAGAACCGGGGACTTACATCACTGAAGCTTTCTTT
clone_size: NA; d_call: NA; v_call: TRBV6-5; j_call: TRBJ1-1; cdr3_aa: CASSFMESTEAFF; cdr3_nt: TGTGCCAGCAGTTTTATGGAGTCCACTGAAGCTTTCTTT
clone_size: NA; d_call: NA; v_call: TRBV6-5; j_call: TRBJ2-7; cdr3_aa: CASSYGQGLGEQYF; cdr3_nt: TGTGCCAGCAGTTACGGGCAGGGGTTAGGCGAGCAGTACTTC
clone_size: NA; d_call: TRBD1; v_call: TRBV7-9; j_call: TRBJ1-2; cdr3_aa: CASSSGQGSGYTF; cdr3_nt: TGTGCCAGCAGCAGCGGACAGGGGAGCGGCTACACCTTC
clone_size: NA; d_call: NA; v_call: TRBV7-3; j_call: TRBJ1-1; cdr3_aa: CASSVPPNTEAFF; cdr3_nt: TGTGCCAGCAGCGTACCTCCGAACACTGAAGCTTTCTTT
clone_size: NA; d_call: NA; v_call: TRBV7-2; j_call: TRBJ1-5; cdr3_aa: CASSAVRERGPQHF; cdr3_nt: TGTGCCAGCAGCGCAGTGCGAGAAAGGGGGCCCCAGCATTTT
clone_size: few; d_call: NA; v_call: TRBV11-3; j_call: TRBJ2-1; cdr3_aa: CASSFRGGSQLGNEQFF; cdr3_nt: TGTGCCAGCAGCTTCCGAGGTGGGTCTCAACTGGGGAATGAGCAGTTCTTC
clone_size: NA; d_call: NA; v_call: TRBV5-8; j_call: TRBJ2-7; cdr3_aa: CASSWPRAFGYEQYF; cdr3_nt: TGTGCCAGCAGCTGGCCGCGGGCCTTCGGTTACGAGCAGTACTTC
clone_size: NA; d_call: NA; v_call: TRBV6-5; j_call: TRBJ2-3; cdr3_aa: CASSNRITDTQYF; cdr3_nt: TGTGCCAGCAGTAACAGGATTACAGATACGCAGTATTTT